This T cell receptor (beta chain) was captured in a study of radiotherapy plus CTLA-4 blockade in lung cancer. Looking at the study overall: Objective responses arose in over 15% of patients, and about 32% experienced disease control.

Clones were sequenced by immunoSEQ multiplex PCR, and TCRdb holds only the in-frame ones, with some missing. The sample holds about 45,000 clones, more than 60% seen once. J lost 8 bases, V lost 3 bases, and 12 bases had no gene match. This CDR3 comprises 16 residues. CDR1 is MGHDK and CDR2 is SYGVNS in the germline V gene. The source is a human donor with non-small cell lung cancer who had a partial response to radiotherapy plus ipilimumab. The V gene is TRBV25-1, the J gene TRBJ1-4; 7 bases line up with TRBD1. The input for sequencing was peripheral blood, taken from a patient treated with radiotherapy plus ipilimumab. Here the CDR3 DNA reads TGTGCCAGCAGTGACCCGTTTGGAGGGGGCGGAGAAAAACTGTTTTTT. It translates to CASSDPFGGGGEKLFF.